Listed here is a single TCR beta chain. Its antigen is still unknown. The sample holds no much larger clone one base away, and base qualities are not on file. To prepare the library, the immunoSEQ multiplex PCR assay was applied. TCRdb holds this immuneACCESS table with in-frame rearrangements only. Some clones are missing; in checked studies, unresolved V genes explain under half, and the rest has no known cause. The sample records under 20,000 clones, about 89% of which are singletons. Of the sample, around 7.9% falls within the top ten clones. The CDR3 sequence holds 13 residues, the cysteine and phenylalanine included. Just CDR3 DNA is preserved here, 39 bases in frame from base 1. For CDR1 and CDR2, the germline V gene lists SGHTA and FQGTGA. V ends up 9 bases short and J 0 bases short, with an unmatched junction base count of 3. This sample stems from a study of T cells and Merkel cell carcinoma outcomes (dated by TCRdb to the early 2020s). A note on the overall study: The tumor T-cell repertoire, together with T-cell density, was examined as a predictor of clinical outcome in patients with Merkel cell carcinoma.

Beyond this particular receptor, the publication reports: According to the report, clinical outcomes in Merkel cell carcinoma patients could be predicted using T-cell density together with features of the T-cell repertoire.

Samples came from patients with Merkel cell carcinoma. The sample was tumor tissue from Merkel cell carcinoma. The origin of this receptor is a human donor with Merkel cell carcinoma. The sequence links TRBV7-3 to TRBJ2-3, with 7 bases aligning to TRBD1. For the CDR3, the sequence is CASRQGSTDTQYF. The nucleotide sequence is TGTGCCAGTCGACAGGGTAGCACAGATACGCAGTATTTT. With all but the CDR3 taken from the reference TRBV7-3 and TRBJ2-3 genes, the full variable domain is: GAGVSQTPSNKVTEKGKYVELRCDPISGHTALYWYRQSLGQGPEFLIYFQGTGAADDSGLPNDRFFAVRPEGSVSTLKIQRTERGDSAVYLCASRQGSTDTQYFGPGTRLTVL.